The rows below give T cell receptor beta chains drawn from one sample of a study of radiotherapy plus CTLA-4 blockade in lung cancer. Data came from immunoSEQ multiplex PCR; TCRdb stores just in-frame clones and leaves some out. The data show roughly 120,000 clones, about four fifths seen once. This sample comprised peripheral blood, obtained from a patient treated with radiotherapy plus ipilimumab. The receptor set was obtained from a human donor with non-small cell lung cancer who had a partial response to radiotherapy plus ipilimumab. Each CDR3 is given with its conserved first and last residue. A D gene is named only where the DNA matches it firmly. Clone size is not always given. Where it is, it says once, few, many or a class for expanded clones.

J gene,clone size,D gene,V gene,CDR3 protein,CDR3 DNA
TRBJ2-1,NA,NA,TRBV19,CASSWGVNEQFF,TGTGCCAGTAGTTGGGGAGTTAATGAGCAGTTCTTC
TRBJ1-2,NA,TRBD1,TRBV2,CASSPPPYGQGDYTF,TGTGCCAGCAGCCCCCCACCTTACGGGCAGGGGGACTACACCTTC
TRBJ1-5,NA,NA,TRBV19,CASTLGRGGGQPQHF,TGTGCCAGTACCCTTGGCAGGGGTGGGGGTCAGCCCCAGCATTTT
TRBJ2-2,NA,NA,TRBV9,CASSVARETGELFF,TGTGCCAGCAGCGTAGCACGGGAGACCGGGGAGCTGTTTTTT
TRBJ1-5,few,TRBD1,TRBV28,CASSTNGRQGNQPQHF,TGTGCCAGCAGTACTAATGGGAGACAGGGGAATCAGCCCCAGCATTTT
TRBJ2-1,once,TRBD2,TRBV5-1,CASSLRAGGANEQFF,TGCGCCAGCAGCTTGAGAGCGGGAGGGGCCAATGAGCAGTTCTTC
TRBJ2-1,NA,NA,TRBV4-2,CASSQDLLENEQFF,TGTGCCAGCAGCCAAGATCTTCTAGAGAATGAGCAGTTCTTC
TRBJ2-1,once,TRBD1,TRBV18,CASSVGTGEQFF,TGTGCCAGCTCAGTCGGGACAGGTGAGCAGTTCTTC
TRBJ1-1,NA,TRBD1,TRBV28,CASSRGTGLMNTEAFF,TGTGCCAGCAGTCGAGGGACAGGGCTCATGAACACTGAAGCTTTCTTT
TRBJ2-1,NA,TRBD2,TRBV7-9,CASSLGLAANNEQFF,TGTGCCAGCAGCTTGGGACTAGCGGCTAACAATGAGCAGTTCTTC
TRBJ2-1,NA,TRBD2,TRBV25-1,CASKRREGPAEQFF,TGTGCCAGCAAAAGGCGGGAGGGCCCCGCTGAGCAGTTCTTC
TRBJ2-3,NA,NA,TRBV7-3,CASSQDYTDTQYF,TGTGCCAGCAGCCAGGACTACACAGATACGCAGTATTTT
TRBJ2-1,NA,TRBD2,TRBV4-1,CASSLRLAANNEQFF,TGCGCCAGCAGCTTAAGACTAGCGGCAAACAATGAGCAGTTCTTC
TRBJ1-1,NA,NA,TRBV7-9,CASIHWGVNTEAFF,TGTGCCAGCATCCATTGGGGCGTAAACACTGAAGCTTTCTTT
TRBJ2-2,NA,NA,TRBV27,CASSLYPPLSAAANTGELFF,TGTGCCAGCAGTTTATATCCGCCCCTTTCCGCGGCGGCGAACACCGGGGAGCTGTTTTTT
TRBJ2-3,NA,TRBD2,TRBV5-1,CASSPGTSGTADTQYF,TGCGCCAGCAGCCCCGGGACTAGCGGGACCGCAGATACGCAGTATTTT
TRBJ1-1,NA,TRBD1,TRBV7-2,CASSGTGVVNTEAFF,TGTGCCAGCAGCGGGACAGGGGTGGTGAACACTGAAGCTTTCTTT
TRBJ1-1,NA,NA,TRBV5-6,CASSLAVNTEAFF,TGTGCCAGCAGCTTGGCGGTGAACACTGAAGCTTTCTTT
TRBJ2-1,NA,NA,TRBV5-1,CASSLTSYYNEQFF,TGCGCCAGCAGCTTGACGTCCTACTACAATGAGCAGTTCTTC
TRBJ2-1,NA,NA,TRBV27,CASSKTRPGANAEGNEQFF,TGTGCCAGCAGCAAAACTAGGCCTGGAGCGAACGCGGAAGGCAATGAGCAGTTCTTC
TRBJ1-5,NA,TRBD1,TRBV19,CASSIGRDRGPRQPQHF,TGTGCCAGTAGTATAGGGCGGGACAGGGGGCCTCGGCAGCCCCAGCATTTT
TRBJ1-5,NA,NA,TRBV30,CASSLTGNQPQHF,TGTGCCTCCTCCTTAACAGGGAATCAGCCCCAGCATTTT
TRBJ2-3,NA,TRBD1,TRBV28,CASSLTGADSETDTQYF,TGTGCCAGCAGTTTGACAGGGGCCGATTCTGAGACAGATACGCAGTATTTT
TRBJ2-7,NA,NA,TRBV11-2,CASSLEAAYEQYF,TGTGCCAGCAGCTTAGAAGCGGCCTACGAGCAGTACTTC
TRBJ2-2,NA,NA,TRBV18,CASTTQWNPSTGELFF,TGTGCCAGCACTACGCAGTGGAACCCGAGCACCGGGGAGCTGTTTTTT
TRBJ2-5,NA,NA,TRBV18,CASSPQGVSQETQYF,TGTGCCAGCTCACCTCAGGGCGTGTCACAAGAGACCCAGTACTTC
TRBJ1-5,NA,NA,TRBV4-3,CASSQGHSNQPQHF,TGCGCCAGCAGCCAAGGACATAGCAATCAGCCCCAGCATTTT
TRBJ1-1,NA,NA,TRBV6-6,CASSYPGVNTEAFF,TGTGCCAGCAGTTACCCAGGGGTGAACACTGAAGCTTTCTTT